A single sample is the source of the 6 T cell receptor beta chains below, sequenced in a study of cytomegalovirus exposure and HLA in healthy donors. 13 Jbeta primers and 60 Vbeta primers were used for the PCR. Using immunoSEQ multiplex PCR, the repertoire was profiled, and TCRdb retains in-frame clones only, with some absent. The repertoire holds 160,000 or so clones, with around 78% as singletons. Specimen: PBMCs. The origin of the receptors is a woman aged 40 to 49 in good health and CMV-seronegative.

The chain links TRBV4-2 to TRBJ2-3, with TRBD2 matching over 11 bases. Germline V gene data show CDR1 as LGHNA and CDR2 as YNFKEQ. With 4 bases clipped from V and 1 base from J, the junction kept 7 bases outside the gene matches. This CDR3 has 17 amino acids. In DNA form, the CDR3 reads TGTGCCAGCAGCCTCACGGGTAGCGGGAGGGGCACAGATACGCAGTATTTT. Its protein is CASSLTGSGRGTDTQYF.

The table lists this clone with a few counts. V and J are TRBV10-3 and TRBJ2-5, with 7 bases aligning to TRBD1. J was trimmed by 4 bases and V by 5 bases; bases with no gene match: 7. This CDR3 is 14 amino acids long. Per the germline V gene, CDR1 is ENHRY and CDR2 is SYGVKD. For the CDR3, the DNA is TGTGCCATCAGTCAGGGGGAACGAGGAGAGACCCAGTACTTC. Translating it yields CAISQGERGETQYF.

This clone was counted only a few times. The rearrangement links TRBV10-3 to TRBJ2-5, with 7 bases fitting TRBD1. Germline lookup yields CDR1 ENHRY and CDR2 SYGVKD. The trim removed 3 bases at V and 4 bases at J, leaving 8 bases unmatched. The CDR3 is made up of 15 amino acids. CDR3 sequence: CAISDTTGAGETQYF. The CDR3 nucleotides read TGTGCCATCAGTGATACTACAGGGGCTGGAGAGACCCAGTACTTC.

The chain recombines TRBV5-1 with TRBJ1-2, with 7 bases matching TRBD1. The CDR3 runs to 16 residues. Trimming at V came to 0 bases and at J to 5 bases, leaving 10 bases not matched to a gene. CDR1 and CDR2 (germline): SGHRS, YFSETQ. The CDR3 DNA reads as TGCGCCAGCAGCTTGGAGTCCGGACAGGCGTCTTATGGCTACACCTTC. Its translation is CASSLESGQASYGYTF.

The chain combines TRBV7-2 with TRBJ2-2, with 11 bases aligning to TRBD1. Germline assignment: CDR1 SGHTA and CDR2 FQGNSA. Trimming took 5 bases from V and 5 from J; bases not matched to a gene: 4. The CDR3 is 15 residues long. The CDR3: CASSLRDRGTGELFF. DNA for the CDR3: TGTGCCAGCAGCCTACGGGACAGGGGGACCGGGGAGCTGTTTTTT.

This clone occurred a few times. The chain combines TRBV10-3 with TRBJ1-3, with a weak D call TRBD1 (6 bases). V dropped 8 bases and J dropped 2 bases, with 13 bases sitting between them. Germline loops: CDR1 ENHRY, CDR2 SYGVKD. The CDR3 is made up of 14 amino acids. The CDR3 DNA reads as TGTGCCATCGGCGCCGGGACAACTGGAAACACCATATATTTT. It yields the protein CAIGAGTTGNTIYF.